Sequencing of this TCR beta chain was carried out in a study of regulatory T cells in long-lasting Graves disease. Study context: Treatment with antithyroid drugs for over 5 years, together with positive TSH receptor antibodies, meant persistent Graves' disease.

Researchers made TCR beta libraries by using iRepertoire HTBI primers and running Arm-PCR on CDR3 regions. TCRdb called the multiplex PCR reads again in MiXCR, with one record for every CDR3 protein. Of over 350,000 distinct CDR3 sequences in the sample, about a fifth were seen once. This clonotype was recorded many times. The antigen is not known. Findings and limits, study-wide: Under persistent disease, TRBV28, TRBJ1-2 and TRBJ2-5 were used preferentially. More public clonotypes were shared by persistent patients (around 2,800) than by new patients (around 990).

Germline CDR1 reads SNHLY; CDR2 reads FYNNEI. This CDR3 is built from 13 residues. V trimming: 8 bases; J trimming: 3 bases; junction bases outside the gene matches: 4. Time point here: persistent/refractory GD, antithyroid drugs over 5 years with positive TRAb. Construction of the TCR library relied on RNA isolated from PBMCs. Specimen: peripheral blood mononuclear cells (PBMCs), collected when the disease was refractory, from a patient treated with antithyroid drugs. The sequence was collected from a female donor with Graves disease. The V gene is TRBV2, the J gene TRBJ1-5; 7 bases map to TRBD1. The CDR3 DNA follows: TGTGCCAGCCGGGACAGCGCCAATCAGCCCCAGCATTTT. Translating it yields CASRDSANQPQHF.